Presented here are 24 T cell receptor beta chains from one specimen sequenced in a study of cytomegalovirus exposure and HLA in healthy donors. It was with 60 Vbeta and 13 Jbeta primers that the PCR ran. The assay was immunoSEQ multiplex PCR, and TCRdb's table has in-frame clones only and misses some. The profile covers some 150,000 clones, with roughly 76% appearing a single time and 1.5% to 2% taken by the ten largest. Sequencing used PBMCs. Every receptor here comes from a female donor in good health and CMV-seronegative.

Only one count was recorded for this clone. The chain links TRBV5-5 to TRBJ2-5; 8 positions match TRBD1. The CDR3 spans 16 residues. Germline-derived CDR1 and CDR2 are SGHKS and YYEKEE (reference sequence). V was clipped by 4 bases and J by 2 bases; unmatched bases: 10. CDR3 amino acids: CASSQRFDRGQETQYF. CDR3 bases: TGTGCCAGCAGCCAGAGATTCGACAGGGGACAAGAGACCCAGTACTTC.

The chain links TRBV19 to TRBJ1-2; 9 nucleotides match TRBD1. V shed 0 bases and J 4 bases; nucleotides not matched to a gene: 6. The V gene's germline CDR1 is LNHDA and CDR2 SQIVND (reference sequence). The CDR3 extends over 16 amino acids. CDR3 DNA sequence: TGTGCCAGTAGTATAGATCCCTGGACAGGGGCCTATGGCTACACCTTC. This gives the protein CASSIDPWTGAYGYTF.

V and J are TRBV9 and TRBJ2-2, with D possibly matching TRBD2 (6 bases). Deletions cut 2 bases from V and 9 bases from J, with 11 bases between. The length of the CDR3 is 13 residues. Germline values: CDR1 SGDLS, CDR2 YYNGEE. The DNA of the CDR3 is TGTGCCAGCAGCGTCTACGGCGGGAGGGAGCTGTTTTTT. Amino acid sequence: CASSVYGGRELFF.

The chain couples TRBV5-4 to TRBJ2-2, with 7 bases identical to TRBD1. The CDR3 covers 16 residues. The trim removed 4 bases at V and 3 bases at J, leaving 9 bases unmatched. Per germline, CDR1 SGHNT and CDR2 YYREEE (reference sequence). The CDR3 coding sequence is TGTGCCAGCAGCCTGCGACAGGGAGTTGACACCGGGGAGCTGTTTTTT. It yields the protein CASSLRQGVDTGELFF.

The CDR3 DNA reads TGTGCCAGCAACCTGAGGCAGGGAACCGATACGCAGTATTTT. Protein: CASNLRQGTDTQYF. The chain couples TRBV6-1 to TRBJ2-3; D might be TRBD1 (5 bases). Per germline, CDR1 MNHNS and CDR2 SASEGT. The CDR3 totals 14 residues. V was clipped by 7 bases and J by 6 bases, with 17 bases between them.

The genes are TRBV18 and TRBJ2-7, with TRBD1 identical over 8 bases. CDR3 size: 15 residues. Germline V gene sequence: CDR1 KGHSH, CDR2 LQKENI. The trim removed 0 bases at V and 4 bases at J, leaving 5 bases unmatched. The CDR3 coding sequence is TGTGCCAGCTCACCACCCGGACAGGGTACATACGAGCAGTACTTC. This gives the protein CASSPPGQGTYEQYF.

The CDR3, as DNA: TGTGCTAGTGGTGATCTCAGGGGGCGCGCCTACGAGCAGTACTTC. Amino acids: CASGDLRGRAYEQYF. This chain joins TRBV12-5 and TRBJ2-7, with TRBD1 identical over 8 bases. This CDR3 has 15 residues. The ends lost 5 bases at V and 2 bases at J; junction bases unmatched: 8. Germline V gene sequence: CDR1 LGHNT, CDR2 FRNRAP.

The sample holds a few counts of this clone. The rearrangement uses TRBV6-1 and TRBJ1-5; TRBD1 aligns across 10 bases. Germline loops: CDR1 MNHNS, CDR2 SASEGT. This CDR3 region has 15 residues. V trimming: 6 bases; J trimming: 6 bases; junction bases outside the gene matches: 8. CDR3 region: CASRRQGAGGQPQHF. The CDR3 DNA sequence: TGTGCCAGCAGGAGACAGGGGGCAGGGGGTCAGCCCCAGCATTTT.

This clone has just a few counts. The V gene is TRBV5-8, the J gene TRBJ2-2, with 7 nucleotides matching TRBD1. Losses at the gene ends were 6 bases for V and 4 bases for J; bases not matched to a gene: 9. The CDR3 is 15 amino acids. Germline CDR1 SGHTS, CDR2 YDEGEE. CDR3 in amino acids: CASKRGGRTTGELFF. Written as DNA, the CDR3 is TGTGCCAGCAAGCGAGGGGGCCGGACCACCGGGGAGCTGTTTTTT.

This clone has only one observation. CDR3 residues: CASRRQGSSSYNEQFF. In nucleotides, the CDR3 is TGTGCCAGCAGGAGACAGGGTAGTTCCTCCTACAATGAGCAGTTCTTC. The chain carries TRBV6-8 and TRBJ2-1, with 7 bases lining up with TRBD1. With V trimmed by 6 bases and J by 0 bases, 8 bases remained unmatched. The CDR3 loop spans 16 amino acids. CDR1 and CDR2 from the germline V gene are MNHGY and SAAAGT.

CDR3 coding DNA: TGTGCCAGCAGTGATCTGAATCGACGGGCGGGTTTCAATCAGCCCCAGCATTTT. It codes for CASSDLNRRAGFNQPQHF. The chain has TRBV2 and TRBJ1-5; D gene ambiguous. The CDR3 totals 18 residues. Germline V gene lookup returns CDR1 SNHLY and CDR2 FYNNEI. V was trimmed by 3 bases and J by 3 bases, leaving 21 bases between them.

The chain links TRBV29-1 to TRBJ1-1, with 12 nucleotides matching TRBD1. Germline-derived CDR1 and CDR2 are SQVTM and ANQGSEA. Trimming removed 1 base from V and 3 bases from J; junction bases left unmatched: 3. This CDR3 comprises 15 residues. CDR3: CSVEGDRGLDTEAFF. DNA for the CDR3: TGCAGCGTTGAAGGGGACAGGGGGCTCGACACTGAAGCTTTCTTT.

The rearrangement uses TRBV28 and TRBJ1-1, with D possibly matching TRBD1 (5 bases). Germline CDR1 MDHEN, CDR2 SYDVKM. CDR3 length equals 12 residues. The ends were cut back, 4 bases at V and 7 bases at J, with 10 bases in the middle. The CDR3 spells CASSWGGREAFF. For the CDR3, the DNA is TGTGCCAGCAGTTGGGGGGGTCGTGAAGCTTTCTTT.

The rearrangement joins TRBV5-1 to TRBJ2-1; possible D gene TRBD2, 6 bases. The ends were cut back, 3 bases at V and 9 bases at J, with 22 bases in the middle. This CDR3 is built from 16 residues. Germline-derived CDR1 and CDR2 are SGHRS and YFSETQ. The DNA of the CDR3 is TGCGCCAGCAGCTGGGGGGACGGGTTGAGTGTCCCTGAGCAGTTCTTC. Its protein is CASSWGDGLSVPEQFF.

This clone was counted once. The CDR3 DNA reads TGTGCCAGCAGCATAACAGGGGGGCTCACTGAAGCTTTCTTT. Amino acid sequence: CASSITGGLTEAFF. The genes are TRBV5-4 and TRBJ1-1, with 8 bases that match TRBD1. V gave up 4 bases and J gave up 4 bases; unmatched junction bases: 6. Germline lookup yields CDR1 SGHNT and CDR2 YYREEE (reference sequence). The CDR3 has 14 residues. Using reference TRBV5-4 and TRBJ1-1 for the parts outside the CDR3, the full variable domain is ETGVTQSPTHLIKTRGQQVTLRCSSQSGHNTVSWYQQALGQGPQFIFQYYREEENGRGNFPPRFSGLQFPNYSSELNVNALELDDSALYLCASSITGGLTEAFFGQGTRLTVV.

This clone was counted a single time. J is TRBJ1-5 and V is TRBV6-5, with 7 bases lining up with TRBD1. CDR1 is MNHEY and CDR2 is SVGAGI in the germline V gene. This CDR3 is 15 amino acids long. V trimming: 6 bases; J trimming: 3 bases; junction bases outside the gene matches: 8. The CDR3 region has the DNA TGTGCCAGCAGAAACTCCGGGACAGTCAATCAGCCCCAGCATTTT. Its protein is CASRNSGTVNQPQHF.

The V call is TRBV19, the J call TRBJ1-1; weak D call: TRBD1 (5 bases). Trimming removed 5 bases from V and 5 bases from J, with 18 bases in between. The CDR3 has 15 residues. CDR1 LNHDA and CDR2 SQIVND come from the germline V gene (reference sequence). In DNA form, the CDR3 reads TGTGCCAGTAGTCAACACGGGGGGTTGAGGACTGAAGCTTTCTTT. It is translated as CASSQHGGLRTEAFF.

The chain links TRBV7-9 to TRBJ2-1; the D gene is possibly TRBD1 (6 bases). The CDR3 runs to 17 residues. Trimming shortened V by 1 base and J by 2 bases, and 15 bases separated the two germline ends. Germline V gene lookup returns CDR1 SEHNR and CDR2 FQNEAQ (reference sequence). The CDR3 nucleotides are TGTGCCAGCAGCTTAGTCCCGGACAGCCTAGCCTACAATGAGCAGTTCTTC. It is translated as CASSLVPDSLAYNEQFF.

The DNA of the CDR3 is TGTGCCAGCAGCTTGGTGGGCAGGGGGCGCTCTGGAAACACCATATATTTT. Translation: CASSLVGRGRSGNTIYF. The chain uses TRBV5-6 and TRBJ1-3; 8 bases align to TRBD1. The CDR3 is made up of 17 amino acids. V shed 0 bases, J shed 0 bases, and the junction held 5 bases outside the gene matches. Per the germline V gene, CDR1 is SGHDT and CDR2 is YYEEEE.

This sequence joins TRBV27 and TRBJ1-2, with D possibly TRBD1 on 6 matching bases. Trimming removed 3 bases from V and 3 bases from J, with 8 bases in between. The CDR3 loop spans 13 amino acids. CDR1 is MNHEY and CDR2 is SMNVEV in the germline V gene (reference sequence). DNA for the CDR3: TGTGCCAGCAGTTTTTCAGGGGACTATGGCTACACCTTC. This codes for CASSFSGDYGYTF.

The chain joins TRBV9 to TRBJ1-1; 10 nucleotides match TRBD1. Germline loops: CDR1 SGDLS, CDR2 YYNGEE. The CDR3 covers 14 residues. The ends lost 3 bases at V and 4 bases at J; junction bases unmatched: 3. CDR3 coding DNA: TGTGCCAGCAGCGCGGGACAGGGGTTCACTGAAGCTTTCTTT. Translating gives CASSAGQGFTEAFF.

The DNA for the CDR3 is TGTGCCAGCAGCCCACGACGGGAGGCTTACGAGCAGTACTTC. Translation: CASSPRREAYEQYF. The gene calls are TRBV7-2 and TRBJ2-7; 7 bases are shared with TRBD2. J lost 4 bases, V lost 5 bases, and 8 bases had no gene match. CDR1 is SGHTA and CDR2 is FQGNSA in the germline V gene. The CDR3 has 14 amino acids. Variable domain in full (rest from reference TRBV7-2 and TRBJ2-7): GAGVSQSPSNKVTEKGKDVELRCDPISGHTALYWYRQSLGQGLEFLIYFQGNSAPDKSGLPSDRFSAERTGGSVSTLTIQRTQQEDSAVYLCASSPRREAYEQYFGPGTRLTVT.

The gene calls are TRBV7-3 and TRBJ2-1, with TRBD2 identical over 9 bases. Germline loops: CDR1 SGHTA, CDR2 FQGTGA. Germline trimming cut 0 bases from V and 14 bases from J; bases unmatched to any gene: 2. The CDR3 covers 12 residues. The CDR3, as DNA: TGTGCCAGCAGCTTAACTAGCGGGAGTAAGTTCTTC. Its protein product is CASSLTSGSKFF.

This chain joins TRBV5-6 and TRBJ2-5, with TRBD1 identical over 10 bases. With V trimmed by 4 bases and J by 0 bases, 6 bases remained unmatched. The CDR3 has 16 amino acids. CDR1 SGHDT and CDR2 YYEEEE come from the germline V gene. CDR3: CASSIPGQGYQETQYF. CDR3 DNA: TGTGCCAGCAGCATACCGGGACAGGGGTACCAAGAGACCCAGTACTTC.